The 7 T cell receptor beta chains given below trace back to one sample, sequenced in a study of CD8 T cells in ankylosing spondylitis. TCRdb re-called the 5' RACE reads with MiXCR, one entry per CDR3 protein. The sample carries about 220,000 distinct CDR3 sequences, around 7.9% recorded once. The antigens these receptors bind are not known. Whole-study results and caveats: A TCR beta motif of fewer than 10 highly homologous variants seemed to mark ankylosing spondylitis blood.

Sequenced material: blood, either unsorted or a sorted T cell fraction (not recorded which). These receptors came from a male donor with ankylosing spondylitis.

The table lists this clonotype with many counts. The chain recombines TRBV7-9 with TRBJ1-1, with 9 bases fitting TRBD1. This CDR3 contains 13 residues. With 6 bases clipped from V and 1 base from J, the junction kept 0 bases outside the gene matches. CDR1 is SEHNR, CDR2 FQNEAQ, per germline (reference sequence). This CDR3 reads CASRTGGNTEAFF. CDR3 sequence (DNA): TGTGCCAGCAGGACAGGGGGGAACACTGAAGCTTTCTTT.

Only a few counts were recorded for this clonotype. This CDR3 is CASSSVLAVGADTQYF. The CDR3 DNA reads as TGTGCCAGCAGTTCCGTCCTAGCGGTTGGCGCAGATACGCAGTATTTT. The chain uses TRBV27 and TRBJ2-3; 7 positions agree with TRBD2. CDR1 is MNHEY, CDR2 SMNVEV, per germline (reference sequence). Trimming took 4 bases from V and 4 from J; bases not matched to a gene: 11. This CDR3 contains 16 residues.

This clonotype was detected ten times or more. This chain joins TRBV12-3 or TRBV12-4 and TRBJ2-6, with unresolved D. Trimming shortened V by 4 bases and J by 0 bases, and 4 bases separated the two germline ends. The CDR3 is 14 residues long. The CDR3 region has the DNA TGTGCCAGCAGTTGGAACTCTGGGGCCAACGTCCTGACTTTC. Translated, it gives CASSWNSGANVLTF.

The J gene is TRBJ2-3, the V gene TRBV5-6; 8 nucleotides line up with TRBD2. CDR3 length: 14 residues. Unmatched junction bases numbered 1, after V lost 0 bases and J lost 4 bases. The germline CDR1 and CDR2 sequences are SGHDT and YYEEEE. The CDR3 is CASSLAGGADTQYF. In DNA form, the CDR3 reads TGTGCCAGCAGCTTGGCCGGGGGGGCAGATACGCAGTATTTT.

This clonotype was observed at least ten times. This chain uses TRBV6-2 or TRBV6-3 with TRBJ2-7; D gene uncertain. The CDR3 covers 16 residues. The germline V and J ends were trimmed by 6 bases and 1 base, with 19 bases remaining between them. Germline lookup yields CDR1 MNHEY and CDR2 SVGEGT. The DNA of the CDR3 is TGTGCCAGCAGGGAAGGCGCACTAATATTTTCCTACGAGCAGTACTTC. Its translation: CASREGALIFSYEQYF.

This clonotype was seen many times. The gene calls are TRBV7-9 and TRBJ1-1; D perhaps matches TRBD1 (6 bases). V was cut by 5 bases and J by 1 base, with 11 bases left in between. The length of the CDR3 is 14 residues. Germline assignment: CDR1 SEHNR and CDR2 FQNEAQ (reference sequence). The CDR3 coding sequence is TGTGCCAGCAGCCAGAGGGGGAAGAACACTGAAGCTTTCTTT. Its protein product is CASSQRGKNTEAFF.

This clonotype has ten or more counts. The chain combines TRBV7-2 with TRBJ2-7, with 9 bases aligning to TRBD2. This CDR3 contains 15 residues. Losses at the gene ends were 1 base for V and 3 bases for J; bases not matched to a gene: 4. The V gene's germline CDR1 is SGHTA and CDR2 FQGNSA. DNA of the CDR3: TGTGCCAGCAGCTTAGATTTAGCGGGGGTCTACGAGCAGTACTTC. Encoded protein: CASSLDLAGVYEQYF.